Detailed here is one T cell receptor beta chain. Authors' processing steps: Estimated nucleated cell counts came from reference gene primer amplification. This table comes from immunoSEQ multiplex PCR, and its TCRdb copy is limited to in-frame clones, with some not included. D and trimming come from the DNA, and the V and J calls and clone size come from that table. The sample holds more than 110,000 clones; 65% to 85% are singletons and the top ten take approximately 3.8%. The CDR3 spans 17 residues. After removal of 0 bases from V and 6 bases from J, the junction contained 12 bases not matched to a gene. In germline, CDR1 is WNHNN, CDR2 SYGVQD (reference sequence). These data originate in a study of blood T cell repertoires in COVID-19.

This chain uses TRBV10-1 with TRBJ2-3, with 7 positions matching TRBD2. Sequenced sample: peripheral blood. The source is an older woman with acute or convalescent COVID-19. The CDR3 reads CASSESASGGIPDTQYF. The CDR3 DNA reads TGCGCCAGCAGTGAGTCGGCTAGCGGTGGGATACCGGATACGCAGTATTTT.